This T cell receptor (beta chain) was identified during a study of blood T cell repertoires in COVID-19. Across the whole study: The cDNA or gDNA used as material had been derived from T cells, B-cell-depleted T cells, or PBMCs.

Authors' data handling: Estimated nucleated cell counts came from reference gene primer amplification. Clones were read by immunoSEQ multiplex PCR, and TCRdb kept only the in-frame ones, dropping some. From that table come the V and J calls and clone size; the DNA was used to work out D and trimming. The sample shows about 210,000 clones, about 81% of them seen only once. The CDR3 length is 17 residues. The J segment lost 5 bases and the V segment lost 4 bases, leaving 7 bases of the junction unmatched. Germline V gene data show CDR1 as SGHNT and CDR2 as YYREEE (reference sequence). Sequencing used peripheral blood. This rearrangement joins TRBV5-4 to TRBJ2-2, with TRBD2 matching over 14 bases. The sequence came from an older woman with COVID-19, enrolled during active disease. The CDR3 bases are TGTGCCAGCAGCCCGCCGGGACTAGCGGGAGAAACCGGGGAGCTGTTTTTT. It translates to CASSPPGLAGETGELFF. The complete variable domain, with remaining parts taken from reference TRBV5-4 and TRBJ2-2, reads ETGVTQSPTHLIKTRGQQVTLRCSSQSGHNTVSWYQQALGQGPQFIFQYYREEENGRGNFPPRFSGLQFPNYSSELNVNALELDDSALYLCASSPPGLAGETGELFFGEGSRLTVL.